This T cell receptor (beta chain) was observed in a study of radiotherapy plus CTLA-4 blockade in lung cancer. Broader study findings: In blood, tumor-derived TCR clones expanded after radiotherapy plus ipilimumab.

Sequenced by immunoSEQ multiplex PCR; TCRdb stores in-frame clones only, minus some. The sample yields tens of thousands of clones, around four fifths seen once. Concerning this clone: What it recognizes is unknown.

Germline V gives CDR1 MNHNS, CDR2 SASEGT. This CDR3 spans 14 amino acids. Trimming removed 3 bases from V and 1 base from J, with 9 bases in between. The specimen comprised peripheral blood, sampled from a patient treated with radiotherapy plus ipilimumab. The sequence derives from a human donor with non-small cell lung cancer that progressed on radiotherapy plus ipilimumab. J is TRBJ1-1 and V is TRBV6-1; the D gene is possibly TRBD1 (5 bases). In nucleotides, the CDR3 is TGTGCCAGCAGTGAGGGACCTAGGAACACTGAAGCTTTCTTT. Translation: CASSEGPRNTEAFF.